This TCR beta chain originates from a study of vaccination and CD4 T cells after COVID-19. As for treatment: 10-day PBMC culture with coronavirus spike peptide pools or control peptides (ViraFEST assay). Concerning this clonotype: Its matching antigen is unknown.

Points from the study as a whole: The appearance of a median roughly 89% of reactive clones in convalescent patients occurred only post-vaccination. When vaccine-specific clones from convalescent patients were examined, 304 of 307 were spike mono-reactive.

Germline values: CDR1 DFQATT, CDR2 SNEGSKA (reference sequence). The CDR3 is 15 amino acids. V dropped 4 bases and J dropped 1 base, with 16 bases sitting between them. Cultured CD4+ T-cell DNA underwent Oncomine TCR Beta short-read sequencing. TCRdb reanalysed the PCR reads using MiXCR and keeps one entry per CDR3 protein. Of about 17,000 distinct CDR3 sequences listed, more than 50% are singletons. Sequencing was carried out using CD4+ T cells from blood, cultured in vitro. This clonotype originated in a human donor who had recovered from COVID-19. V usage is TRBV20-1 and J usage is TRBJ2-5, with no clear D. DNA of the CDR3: TGCAGTGCTAATTTAGGTATCAGCATCCAAGAGACCCAGTACTTC. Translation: CSANLGISIQETQYF.